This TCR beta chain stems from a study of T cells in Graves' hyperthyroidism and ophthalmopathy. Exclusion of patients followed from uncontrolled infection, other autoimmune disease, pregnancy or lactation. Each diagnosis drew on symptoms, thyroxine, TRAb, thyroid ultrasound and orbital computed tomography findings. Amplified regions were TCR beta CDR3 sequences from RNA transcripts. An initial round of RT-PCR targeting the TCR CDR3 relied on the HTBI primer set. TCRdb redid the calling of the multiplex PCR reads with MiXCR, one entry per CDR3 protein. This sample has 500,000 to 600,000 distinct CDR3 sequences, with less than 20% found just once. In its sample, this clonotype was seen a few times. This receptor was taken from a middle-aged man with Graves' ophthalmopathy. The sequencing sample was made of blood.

DNA of the CDR3: TGTGCCAGCAGCACAGCAACAGGGGGCATCGGGAACACTGAAGCTTTCTTT. The encoded protein is CASSTATGGIGNTEAFF. This chain links TRBV5-4 with TRBJ1-1; TRBD1 agrees at 9 bases. The V segment lost 4 bases and the J segment 1 base; nucleotides outside the gene matches: 11. CDR3 size: 17 residues. CDR1 is SGHNT and CDR2 is YYREEE in the germline V gene (reference sequence).